This TCR beta chain was retrieved from a study of CD8 T cells in ankylosing spondylitis. In TCRdb, the 5' RACE reads were re-called with MiXCR into one record per CDR3 protein. This repertoire shows 110,000 to 150,000 distinct CDR3 sequences, roughly 8% found once; its top ten account for more than 7%. In germline, CDR1 is DFQATT, CDR2 SNEGSKA (reference sequence). Trimming took 3 bases from V and 5 from J; bases not matched to a gene: 9. The CDR3 consists of 15 residues. This TCR was sampled from a male donor with ankylosing spondylitis. This rearrangement joins TRBV20-1 to TRBJ2-1; 8 positions match TRBD1. Sequencing was done on a sample of synovial fluid, either unsorted or a sorted T cell fraction (not recorded which). The chain's CDR3 is CSARKTGDWDNEQFF. The DNA of the CDR3 is TGCAGTGCTAGGAAGACAGGGGATTGGGACAATGAGCAGTTCTTC.